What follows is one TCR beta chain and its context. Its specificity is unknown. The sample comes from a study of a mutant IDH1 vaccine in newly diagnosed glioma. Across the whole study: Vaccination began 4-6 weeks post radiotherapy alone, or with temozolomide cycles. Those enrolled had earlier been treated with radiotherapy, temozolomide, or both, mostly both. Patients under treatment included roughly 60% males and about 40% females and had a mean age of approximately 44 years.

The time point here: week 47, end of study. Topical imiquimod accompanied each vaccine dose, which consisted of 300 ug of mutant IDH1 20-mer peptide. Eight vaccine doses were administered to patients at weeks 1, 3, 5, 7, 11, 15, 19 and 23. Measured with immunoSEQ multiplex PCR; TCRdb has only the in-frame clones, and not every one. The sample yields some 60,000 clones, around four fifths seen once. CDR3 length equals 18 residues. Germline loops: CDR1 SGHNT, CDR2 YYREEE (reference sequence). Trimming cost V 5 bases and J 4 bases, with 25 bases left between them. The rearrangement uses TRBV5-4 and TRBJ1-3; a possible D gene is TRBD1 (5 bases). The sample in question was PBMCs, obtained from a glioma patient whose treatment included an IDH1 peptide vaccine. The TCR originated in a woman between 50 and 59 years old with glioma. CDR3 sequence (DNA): TGTGCCAGCAGTGAGGGACTGGCGGGTATGATGGGCGGAAACACCATATATTTT. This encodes CASSEGLAGMMGGNTIYF.